This section outlines one TCR beta chain sequence together with its context. The CDR3 runs to 18 residues. With V trimmed by 3 bases and J by 0 bases, 3 bases remained unmatched. Germline V CDR1 and CDR2: KGHDR, SFDVKD. Authors' data handling: By means of reference gene primer amplification, nucleated cell counts were estimated. Produced via immunoSEQ multiplex PCR; TCRdb's table is partial and in-frame only. V, J and clone size were drawn from that table, and D and trimming were deduced from the DNA. The sample lists fewer than 350,000 clones, over 75% occurring once. This entry comes from a study of blood T cell repertoires in COVID-19. Study-wide context: In each case, the material was cDNA or gDNA derived from T cells, B-cell-depleted T cells, or PBMCs.

Assignment of participants to cohorts was predicated upon participant-reported clinical history. Two negative PCRs, clearance, or symptom resolution had been documented for recovered Cohort 3 donors. V usage is TRBV24-1 and J usage is TRBJ2-6; the match to TRBD1 covers 11 bases. Sequencing was performed on PBMCs or T cells enriched from blood (not recorded which). The receptor comes from a woman aged 40 to 50 who had recovered from COVID-19. The CDR3: CATSDGTGGFSGANVLTF. As DNA, the CDR3 is TGTGCCACCAGTGATGGGACAGGGGGTTTCTCTGGGGCCAACGTCCTGACTTTC.